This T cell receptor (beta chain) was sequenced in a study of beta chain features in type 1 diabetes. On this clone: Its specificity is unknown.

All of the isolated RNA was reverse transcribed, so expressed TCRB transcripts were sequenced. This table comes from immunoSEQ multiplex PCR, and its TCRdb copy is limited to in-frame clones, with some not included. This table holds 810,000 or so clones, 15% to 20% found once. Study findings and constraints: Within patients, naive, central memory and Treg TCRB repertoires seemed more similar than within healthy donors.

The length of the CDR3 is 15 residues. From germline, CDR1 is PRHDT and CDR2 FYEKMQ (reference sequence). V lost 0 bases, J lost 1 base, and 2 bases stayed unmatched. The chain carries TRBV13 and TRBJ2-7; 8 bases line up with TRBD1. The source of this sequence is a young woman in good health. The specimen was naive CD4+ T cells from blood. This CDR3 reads CASSLGRQGSYEQYF. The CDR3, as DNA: TGTGCCAGCAGCTTAGGCCGACAGGGGTCCTACGAGCAGTACTTC.